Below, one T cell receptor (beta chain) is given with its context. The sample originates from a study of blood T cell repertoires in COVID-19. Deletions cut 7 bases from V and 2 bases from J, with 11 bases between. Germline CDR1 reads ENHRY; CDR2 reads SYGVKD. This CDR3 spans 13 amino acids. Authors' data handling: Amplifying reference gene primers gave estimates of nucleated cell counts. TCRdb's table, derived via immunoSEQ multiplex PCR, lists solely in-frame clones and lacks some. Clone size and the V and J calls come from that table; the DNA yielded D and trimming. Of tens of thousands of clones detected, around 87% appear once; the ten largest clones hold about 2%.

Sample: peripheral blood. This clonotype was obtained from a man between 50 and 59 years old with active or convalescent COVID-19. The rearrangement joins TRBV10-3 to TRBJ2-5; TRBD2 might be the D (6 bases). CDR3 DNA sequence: TGTGCCATCAAGGCTAGCGAGCAAGAGACCCAGTACTTC. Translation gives CAIKASEQETQYF.